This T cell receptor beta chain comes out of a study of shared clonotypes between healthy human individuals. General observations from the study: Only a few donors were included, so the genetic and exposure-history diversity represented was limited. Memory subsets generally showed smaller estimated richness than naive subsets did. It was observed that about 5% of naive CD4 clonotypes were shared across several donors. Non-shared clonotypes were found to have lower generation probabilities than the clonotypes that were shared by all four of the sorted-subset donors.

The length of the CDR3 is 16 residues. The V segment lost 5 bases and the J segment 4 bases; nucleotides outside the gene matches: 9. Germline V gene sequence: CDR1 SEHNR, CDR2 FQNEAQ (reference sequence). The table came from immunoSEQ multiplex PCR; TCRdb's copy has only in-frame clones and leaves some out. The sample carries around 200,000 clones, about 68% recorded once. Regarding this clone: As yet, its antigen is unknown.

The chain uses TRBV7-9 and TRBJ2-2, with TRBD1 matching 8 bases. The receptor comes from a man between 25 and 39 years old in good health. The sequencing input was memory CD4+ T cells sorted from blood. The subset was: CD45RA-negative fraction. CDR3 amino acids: CASSRRQGWSTGELFF. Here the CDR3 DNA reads TGTGCCAGCAGCCGTAGACAGGGGTGGAGCACCGGGGAGCTGTTTTTT.